A selection of T cell receptor beta chains follows, all from one sample in a study of T cells expressing NK-cell markers. TCRdb re-called the 5' RACE reads; every CDR3 protein appears as one record, without DNA. This table lists about 170,000 distinct CDR3 sequences. The sample was blood T cells: a sorted CD56 or NKG2C T cell subset, CD4+ or CD8+ T cells, or bulk PBMC T cells (not recorded which). The receptor source for this set is a man aged 18-70 years in good health. CDR3s include the opening cysteine and the closing phenylalanine or tryptophan.

V gene	J gene	CDR3 protein
TRBV15	TRBJ2-3	CATSRAGMTDTQYF
TRBV11-2	TRBJ2-1	CASSLQGSGAYNEQFF
TRBV19	TRBJ2-1	CASSITSGGASEQFF
TRBV7-6	TRBJ2-1	CASSDNLSGGQDEQFF
TRBV7-9	TRBJ1-3	CASSLFAGVEADTIYF
TRBV28	TRBJ1-1	CASSLGALAEAFF
TRBV2	TRBJ1-2	CASKEVRYGYTF
TRBV7-2	TRBJ2-5	CASSYQGLPIRGKETQYF
TRBV20-1	TRBJ1-5	CSAADSRDYQPQHF
TRBV7-9	TRBJ1-4	CASSARGGAGVREKLFF
TRBV10-3	TRBJ1-2	CAISDSPMTETNYGYTF
TRBV27	TRBJ1-2	CASSLSGTGSNYGYTF
TRBV27	TRBJ2-1	CASSSGGSYNEQFF
TRBV13	TRBJ2-1	CASSLLLAGGRYNEQFF
TRBV7-8	TRBJ1-1	CAILPQDGMNTEAFF
TRBV5-1	TRBJ1-1	CASSFHSGGTEAFF
TRBV3-1	TRBJ2-4	CASSRWGNIQYF
TRBV20-1	TRBJ2-3	CSARLASGGPVTDTQYF
TRBV12-3/TRBV12-4	TRBJ2-7	CASRGQGSYEQYF
TRBV10-3	TRBJ2-3	CAISEQGPTDTQYF
TRBV5-6	TRBJ1-5	CASSAGTGGQPQHF
TRBV20-1	TRBJ2-7	CSAPKTGVTDEQYF
TRBV20-1	TRBJ2-2	CSARDSGSRDTGELFF
TRBV27	TRBJ2-1	CASGITGGHYEQFF
TRBV4-1	TRBJ1-2	CASSTRDYPPNYGYTF
TRBV6-2/TRBV6-3	TRBJ2-1	CASSYSASGGPYNEQFF
TRBV2	TRBJ2-1	CASSEEEGLTSGGPSEQFF
TRBV12-3/TRBV12-4	TRBJ2-1	CASSPRQFNEQFF
TRBV13	TRBJ2-2	CASSLAQGTGELFF
TRBV11-2	TRBJ2-3	CASSLLPTDTQYF
TRBV3-1	TRBJ2-7	CASSPYRDKEYEQYF
TRBV6-5	TRBJ2-7	CASSYTPDSYEQYF
TRBV28	TRBJ1-2	CASSFGNYGYTF
TRBV20-1	TRBJ1-3	CSAIDGRLSLGGSGNTIYF
TRBV20-1	TRBJ2-3	CSATPYSLAGGTDTQYF
TRBV20-1	TRBJ2-3	CSARRVTSGGAEDTQYF
TRBV9	TRBJ2-1	CASSAPDYLVNEQFF
TRBV5-1	TRBJ2-7	CASSGPSYEQYF
TRBV30	TRBJ2-7	CAWSVGTGSDEQYF
TRBV5-5	TRBJ1-5	CASSPTGQSNQPQHF
TRBV5-1	TRBJ2-2	CASSLVPPGGNTGELFF
TRBV18	TRBJ2-7	CASSPFGQGTYEQYF
TRBV28	TRBJ1-5	CASRGTGYDSNQPQHF
TRBV5-6	TRBJ2-1	CASSGIRDRGSNEQFF
TRBV20-1	TRBJ2-2	CSAGRLAGATGELFF
TRBV20-1	TRBJ1-1	CSARGVTGDTEAFF